Listed below are T cell receptor beta chains from one sample, sequenced in a study of blood T cell repertoires in COVID-19. Using immunoSEQ multiplex PCR, the repertoire was profiled, and TCRdb retains in-frame clones only, with some absent. The data hold about 110,000 clones, with roughly 83% observed a single time. Sample: peripheral blood. The receptors here all came from a human donor in a cohort sampled during active COVID-19. Both conserved end residues are part of each CDR3. The D gene is left open where the match is weak. Clone sizes are given selectively: once, few, many, or a class where the clone is expanded.

j_call	d_call	v_call	clone_size	cdr3_nt	cdr3_aa
TRBJ2-3	TRBD1	TRBV6-1	.	TGTGCCAGCAGTGAAGTGGGACAGGGGTCGGATACGCAGTATTTT	CASSEVGQGSDTQYF
TRBJ1-2	TRBD1	TRBV5-1	.	TGCGCCAGCAGGCAAGGGACAGCGGTTTATGGCTACACCTTC	CASRQGTAVYGYTF
TRBJ1-2	.	TRBV6-5	.	TGTGCCAGCAGATCGGGGGTAGAAAACTATGGCTACACCTTC	CASRSGVENYGYTF
TRBJ2-2	TRBD1	TRBV6-5	.	TGTGCCACGAAAGGGACAGCCAACGGGGAGCTGTTTTTT	CATKGTANGELFF
TRBJ2-2	.	TRBV7-9	few	TGTGCCAGCACCGTTCGTACGAACACCGGGGAGCTGTTTTTT	CASTVRTNTGELFF
TRBJ1-1	.	TRBV6-4	.	TGTGCCAGCAGCCTGACAAGGAACACTGAAGCTTTCTTT	CASSLTRNTEAFF
TRBJ2-1	.	TRBV7-2	.	TGTGCCAGCAGCTTATTGTCTAGCGTCAATAATGAGCAGTTCTTC	CASSLLSSVNNEQFF
TRBJ2-7	TRBD2	TRBV7-8	.	TGTGCCAGCAGCTTAGTGGGGGAGGGCTCCTACGAGCAGTACTTC	CASSLVGEGSYEQYF
TRBJ2-3	.	TRBV9	.	TGTGCCAGCAGCGTGACAGACCAAAATACGCAGTATTTT	CASSVTDQNTQYF
TRBJ2-3	TRBD2	TRBV7-3	once	TGTGCCAGCAGCTTATTCGGACTAGCGGGAACCACAGATACGCAGTATTTT	CASSLFGLAGTTDTQYF
TRBJ2-1	TRBD2	TRBV24-1	.	TGTGCCACCAGTGACCCCGGGACTAGCGGGAGGTCCTCCGGTGAGCAGTTCTTC	CATSDPGTSGRSSGEQFF
TRBJ1-1	.	TRBV7-2	.	TGTGCCAGCAGCCCCTCGAAAGTCCAGGGGCTTTGGGCTTTCTTT	CASSPSKVQGLWAFF
TRBJ1-2	.	TRBV5-1	.	TGCGCCAGCAGCTTGGGGGCCAGGCCCGTAGGGGTTTATGGCTACACCTTC	CASSLGARPVGVYGYTF
TRBJ1-1	TRBD1	TRBV4-1	.	TGCGCCAGCAGCCAAGTTCCGGGACAGGGAGGATCTGAAGCTTTCTTT	CASSQVPGQGGSEAFF
TRBJ1-3	.	TRBV30	few	TGTGCCTGGAGTATCGGGGAGAACTTTGGAAACACCATATATTTT	CAWSIGENFGNTIYF
TRBJ2-7	TRBD1	TRBV7-9	.	TGTGCCAGCAGCCAGGGACAGGGAGGCGAGCAGTACTTC	CASSQGQGGEQYF
TRBJ2-4	TRBD1	TRBV14	once	TGTGCCAGCAGCCCCGGGACAGGGAGGGCCAAAAACATTCAGTACTTC	CASSPGTGRAKNIQYF
TRBJ2-1	TRBD2	TRBV7-2	.	TGTGCCAGCAGCTTACAATCTAGCGGGAGCTCCTACAATGAGCAGTTCTTC	CASSLQSSGSSYNEQFF
TRBJ2-1	TRBD2	TRBV19	.	TGTGCCAGTAGTATACTAGCGGGTAACAATGAGCAGTTCTTC	CASSILAGNNEQFF
TRBJ1-2	.	TRBV28	.	TGTGCCAGCAGCCCCGGCGGGGCCCTTCTGAATAAACCCTATGGCTACACCTTC	CASSPGGALLNKPYGYTF
TRBJ2-4	TRBD1	TRBV11-2	.	TGTGCCAGCAGCTTAGTTAGGGGGCGCGGAAACATTCAGTACTTC	CASSLVRGRGNIQYF
TRBJ2-4	.	TRBV10-3	.	TGTGCCATCAGTGAGAGTGGCTTAGCCAAAAACATTCAGTACTTC	CAISESGLAKNIQYF
TRBJ2-1	TRBD2	TRBV19	.	TGTGCCAGTAGTATGCTAGCGGGAGTCGAAAATGAGCAGTTCTTC	CASSMLAGVENEQFF
TRBJ1-1	.	TRBV5-1	.	TGCGCCAGCAGCTTAGGGGTTCCGAGCACTGAAGCTTTCTTT	CASSLGVPSTEAFF
TRBJ2-7	.	TRBV18	.	TGTGCCAGCTCACCTCACGCGGGTTACGAGCAGTACTTC	CASSPHAGYEQYF
TRBJ2-7	TRBD1	TRBV6-6	.	TGTGCCAGCAAAACAGGGGTTAGCTCCTACGAGCAGTACTTC	CASKTGVSSYEQYF
TRBJ1-2	.	TRBV10-3	.	TGTGCCCTCCAAGCACCGGACTATGGCTACACCTTC	CALQAPDYGYTF
TRBJ2-1	TRBD1	TRBV5-1	.	TGCGCCAGCAGCTTGGCCCGACAGGGTAGGGATGAGCAGTTCTTC	CASSLARQGRDEQFF
TRBJ2-7	TRBD1	TRBV3-1/TRBV3-2	few	TGTGCCAGCAGCCAAGATTGGCAGGGGGTCCTAACCTACGAGCAGTACTTC	CASSQDWQGVLTYEQYF
TRBJ1-5	TRBD1	TRBV19	.	TGTGCCAGTAGTATAGATTTTTGGGACAGGGAAAATCAGCCCCAGCATTTT	CASSIDFWDRENQPQHF
TRBJ2-1	TRBD1	TRBV7-8	.	TGTGCCAGCAGCCTGACCGGGACAGGGGTTTACAATGAGCAGTTCTTC	CASSLTGTGVYNEQFF
TRBJ1-2	.	TRBV28	few	TGTGCCAGCAAAGACATGTACTCTAACTATGGCTACACCTTC	CASKDMYSNYGYTF
TRBJ2-7	.	TRBV6-5	.	TGTGCCAGCAGACGCTTAGCTACAGGAGCCTACGAGCAGTACTTC	CASRRLATGAYEQYF
TRBJ2-1	.	TRBV2	.	TGTGCCAGCAAGACTCTAATTCCGTTCTTC	CASKTLIPFF
TRBJ2-1	.	TRBV6-1	.	TGTGCCAGCAGTGAACACGGGACAATCGGAGAGCAGTTCTTC	CASSEHGTIGEQFF
TRBJ2-1	TRBD2	TRBV11-3	.	TGTGCCAGCAGCTTAGGCTTGATCGGGCTAGCGGGAGGCACGGACAATGAGCAGTTCTTC	CASSLGLIGLAGGTDNEQFF
TRBJ1-2	.	TRBV30	.	TGTGCCTGGAGTACGACTAGCCTAGGCTACACCTTC	CAWSTTSLGYTF
TRBJ2-7	.	TRBV27	.	TGTGCCACAATCGGGCTAGCGAAACCAGTACAGTACTTC	CATIGLAKPVQYF
TRBJ2-5	.	TRBV28	once	TGTGCCAGCAGTTTACAGGGGCTACAGACCCAGTACTTC	CASSLQGLQTQYF
TRBJ2-2	.	TRBV16	.	TGTGCCAGCAGCCAAGGGGGCGGTCGCACCGGGGAGCTGTTTTTT	CASSQGGGRTGELFF
TRBJ1-1	TRBD1	TRBV28	.	TGTGCCAGCAGACAGGGGGCGGGCAACACTGAAGCTTTCTTT	CASRQGAGNTEAFF
TRBJ1-6	TRBD1	TRBV7-2	.	TGTGCCAGCAGCTCCCGGGACAGGGGTAGTTCACCCCTCCACTTT	CASSSRDRGSSPLHF
TRBJ1-6	.	TRBV28	few	TGTGCCAGCAGTTTACCAGGGGTGGGGAATTCACCCCTCCACTTT	CASSLPGVGNSPLHF
TRBJ1-4	.	TRBV7-8	.	TGTGCCAGCAGCCCTCCAGGACACGAAAAACTGTTTTTT	CASSPPGHEKLFF
TRBJ1-2	TRBD1	TRBV6-5	.	TGTGCCAGCAGACCAGACAGGGGCGGCTATGGCTACACCTTC	CASRPDRGGYGYTF
TRBJ1-1	.	TRBV3-1/TRBV3-2	.	TGTGCCAGCAGCCAAGGCAGAACCTCTGAAGCTTTCTTT	CASSQGRTSEAFF
TRBJ1-1	.	TRBV6-5	.	TGTGCCAGCACCACCCCGAGGAACACTGAAGCTTTCTTT	CASTTPRNTEAFF
TRBJ1-1	.	TRBV11-2	.	TGTGCCAGCTTAGTTTGGACGGGGGGCACTGAAGCTTTCTTT	CASLVWTGGTEAFF
TRBJ2-1	TRBD2	TRBV5-4	.	TGTGCCAGCAGCTCAACCGGGCGGGAGTACAATGAGCAGTTCTTC	CASSSTGREYNEQFF
TRBJ2-7	TRBD2	TRBV19	.	TGTGCCAGTAGTTTCGGGGGACTAGCGGCCTACGAGCAGTACTTC	CASSFGGLAAYEQYF
TRBJ2-7	TRBD1	TRBV5-1	once	TGCGCCAGCAACCTCTGGGACAGTACCTACGAGCAGTACTTC	CASNLWDSTYEQYF